This entry features one TCR beta chain sequence. This clonotype was seen a handful of times. The antigen it recognizes is unknown. No clone much larger than this one lies a single base away; base qualities are absent. The reads were generated on an Illumina NovaSeq 6000. TCRalpha and TCRbeta cDNA libraries were constructed by 5'RACE with constant-segment primers, with sample barcodes and unique molecular identifiers being introduced. Trizol reagent was used to extract RNA from every sample. The libraries were amplified in two PCR steps, and the second step added a second sample barcode and Illumina TruSeq adapters. Libraries were sequenced on an Illumina NovaSeq with 2 x 150 bp paired-end reads. On the study's bioinformatics: Reads were demultiplexed and collapsed into UMI-guided consensus sequences with migec v1.2.7. Using mixcr v2.1.11, the UMI consensuses were aligned to TRA and TRB V and J templates and assembled into clonotypes. Clonotypes were classified as expanded or contracted when called significant by both edgeR and NoisET, with noise models trained on biological replicates. edgeR calls used a false discovery rate-adjusted p below 0.01 and a log2 fold-change threshold of 1. As an exploratory analysis of dynamics, max-normalized trajectories of the 1000 most abundant clonotypes were examined by PCA with hierarchical clustering. The CD4 or CD8 phenotype of responding clones was assigned using the separately sequenced CD4+ and CD8+ repertoires. TCRdb reanalyzed the raw reads on its own, using fastp at Q25 for trimming and MiXCR for clone calling, and kept in-frame beta chains. One record per CDR3 amino acid sequence lists the most common genes and DNA. The V and J calls and clone size come from TCRdb's table, not from the authors' own analysis. Here the sample has 300,000 to 400,000 distinct CDR3 sequences; approximately 14% occur a single time. About a fifth of the sample lies in the top ten.

This entry is derived from a study of T-cell memory formation after mild COVID-19 (dated by TCRdb to 2020 to 2022). Study-level background: TCR sequence clusters from the two donors were largely donor specific. Two young, previously healthy adult volunteers made up the cohort, one male and one female. In a couple of donors, T-cell clones that expanded and contracted after mild COVID-19 were tracked by sequencing TCRalpha and TCRbeta repertoires over time. The research as a whole found: SARS-CoV-2 specificity of the second-wave clones peaking on day 37 was not confirmed. The study included only a couple of mild cases, and larger cohorts that include severe cases with pre-infection samples were judged to be necessary. Clones contracting from day 15 to 85 had balanced CD4/CD8 phenotypes, while a second wave expanding from day 15 to 37 was biased towards CD4+. Some responding clones were found in pre-infection memory, which suggests that pre-existing cross-reactive memory T cells took part in the SARS-CoV-2 response. Contracting CD4+ clones were found mainly in CM and EM memory subsets, while CD8+ clones were enriched in EMRA.

PBMCs were isolated by Ficoll-Paque density gradient centrifugation. Trimming takes 4 bases from V and 0 bases from J, and the germline ends sit 23 bases apart. CDR1 and CDR2 are drawn from the germline V gene: SGHDT, YYEEEE. The CDR3 holds 20 amino acids from the cysteine to the phenylalanine. The retained sequence is limited to the CDR3, 60 bases, with the frame set at the first base. Here the chain combines TRBV5-6 and TRBJ1-6; TRBD1 is possibly the D segment (5 matching bases). The sequence was obtained from a man in his late teens or twenties who had mild COVID-19 (a few samples of this study predate the infection). The sample titles of this study are shuffled in the database, so cell type and time point are left out; the donor was told from shared clones. Sequenced: PBMCs or a T cell subset sorted from them (not recorded which). The base sequence is TGTGCCAGCAGCCCAACATCAGGGTTCTGGAAGAGCTCCTATAATTCACCCCTCCACTTT. This yields the protein CASSPTSGFWKSSYNSPLHF.